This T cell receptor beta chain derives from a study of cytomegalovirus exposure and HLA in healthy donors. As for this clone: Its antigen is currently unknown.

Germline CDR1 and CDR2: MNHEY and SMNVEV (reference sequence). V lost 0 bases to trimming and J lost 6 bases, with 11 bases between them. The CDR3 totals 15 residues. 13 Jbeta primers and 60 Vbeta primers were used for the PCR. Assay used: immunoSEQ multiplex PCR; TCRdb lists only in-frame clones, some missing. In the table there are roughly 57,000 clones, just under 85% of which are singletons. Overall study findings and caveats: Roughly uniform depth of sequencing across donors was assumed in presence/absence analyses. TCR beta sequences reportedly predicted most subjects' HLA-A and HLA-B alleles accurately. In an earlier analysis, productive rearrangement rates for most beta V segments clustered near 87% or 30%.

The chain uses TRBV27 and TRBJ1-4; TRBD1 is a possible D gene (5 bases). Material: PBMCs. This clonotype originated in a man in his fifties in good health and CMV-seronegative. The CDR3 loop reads CASSLSWGGDEKLFF. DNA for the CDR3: TGTGCCAGCAGTTTATCGTGGGGGGGTGATGAAAAACTGTTTTTT.